This passage covers 20 T cell receptor beta chains from one sample sequenced in a study of blood T cell repertoires in COVID-19. TCRdb's table, derived via immunoSEQ multiplex PCR, lists solely in-frame clones and lacks some. The sample lists 200,000 to 250,000 clones, 75% to 90% occurring once. Sequenced sample: peripheral blood. These receptors were obtained from a man in his thirties or forties with COVID-19, enrolled during active disease.

The chain uses TRBV28 and TRBJ1-1; D perhaps matches TRBD1 (5 bases). This CDR3 spans 14 amino acids. V was clipped by 2 bases and J by 0 bases, with 7 bases between them. The germline V gene has CDR1 MDHEN and CDR2 SYDVKM. The CDR3 is CASSLGGLNTEAFF. CDR3 sequence (DNA): TGTGCCAGCAGTTTAGGGGGGTTGAACACTGAAGCTTTCTTT.

The genes are TRBV6-5 and TRBJ1-3; D is uncertain. The germline gives CDR1 MNHEY, CDR2 SVGAGI. V lost 2 bases, J lost 0 bases, and 11 bases lay in between. This CDR3 is built from 16 residues. The DNA for the CDR3 is TGTGCCAGCAGTTACGGCGGCGCCAGCTCTGGAAACACCATATATTTT. It yields the protein CASSYGGASSGNTIYF.

CDR3: CASTRTVLNTEAFF. In nucleotides, the CDR3 is TGTGCCAGCACCCGGACAGTCTTGAACACTGAAGCTTTCTTT. The chain carries TRBV9 and TRBJ1-1, with D maybe TRBD1 (6 bases). Per the germline V gene, CDR1 is SGDLS and CDR2 is YYNGEE. The CDR3 has 14 amino acids. V lost 6 bases and J lost 0, with 12 bases in between.

This chain links TRBV7-9 with TRBJ1-2; D possibly corresponds to TRBD1 (5 bases). Germline V gene data show CDR1 as SEHNR and CDR2 as FQNEAQ (reference sequence). This CDR3 comprises 17 residues. Between the trimmed V and J ends, which lost 4 bases and 1 base, there was a span of 19 bases. Written as DNA, the CDR3 is TGTGCCAGCAGCTCGGAGTACGACAGAGTCCTTAACTATGGCTACACCTTC. Its protein product is CASSSEYDRVLNYGYTF.

This chain links TRBV9 with TRBJ2-3; TRBD2 matches 7 bases. With 3 bases clipped from V and 1 base from J, the junction kept 2 bases outside the gene matches. Germline V gives CDR1 SGDLS, CDR2 YYNGEE. This CDR3 contains 14 residues. For the CDR3, the DNA is TGTGCCAGCAGCGGGGGGGGTGGCACAGATACGCAGTATTTT. Translating it yields CASSGGGGTDTQYF.

V usage is TRBV3-1 (or the pseudogene TRBV3-2) and J usage is TRBJ2-1, with D possibly matching TRBD1 (6 bases). The CDR3 extends over 15 amino acids. Germline V gene sequence: CDR1 LGHDT, CDR2 YNNKEL (reference sequence). Trimming removed 4 bases from V and 3 bases from J, with 13 bases in between. The CDR3 nucleotides are TGTGCCAGCAGCCCCGGCCAGGGGTTCTACAATGAGCAGTTCTTC. Translation: CASSPGQGFYNEQFF.

This rearrangement joins TRBV15 to TRBJ2-7; the D gene is possibly TRBD2 (6 bases). The CDR3 totals 13 residues. Deletions cut 4 bases from V and 6 bases from J, with 13 bases between. The germline V gene has CDR1 LNHNV and CDR2 YYDKDF (reference sequence). The CDR3 DNA sequence: TGTGCCACCAGCACCTACTCAGCGGGCGAGCAGTACTTC. This sequence encodes CATSTYSAGEQYF.

V usage is TRBV9 and J usage is TRBJ2-1; 8 bases fit TRBD1. The CDR3 has 15 amino acids. Germline lookup yields CDR1 SGDLS and CDR2 YYNGEE. The V and J ends lost 0 bases and 6 bases, in that order; junction bases with no gene match: 5. The CDR3 DNA sequence: TGTGCCAGCAGCGTAGAAGGACAGGGAGGCAATGAGCAGTTCTTC. Protein product: CASSVEGQGGNEQFF.

The V call is TRBV9, the J call TRBJ1-5; D call uncertain. This CDR3 is built from 17 residues. Germline values: CDR1 SGDLS, CDR2 YYNGEE. With 3 bases removed from V and 5 bases from J, the gap between germline ends came to 21 bases. The DNA for the CDR3 is TGTGCCAGCAGCGGAGTCCCTACTCTGGACGGGGATCAGCCCCAGCATTTT. Amino acid sequence: CASSGVPTLDGDQPQHF.

The CDR3 region has the DNA TGTGCCAGCAGAAATGGACAGGGAGGACGCGGCTACACCTTC. This encodes CASRNGQGGRGYTF. V and J are TRBV6-5 and TRBJ1-2; 8 bases match TRBD1. In germline, CDR1 is MNHEY, CDR2 SVGAGI. CDR3 size: 14 residues. The junction had 11 bases not matched to a gene; V was cut back by 6 bases and J by 8 bases.

The chain couples TRBV4-2 to TRBJ1-6, with 7 nucleotides matching TRBD1. Trimming at V came to 4 bases and at J to 4 bases, leaving 4 bases not matched to a gene. This CDR3 comprises 15 residues. CDR1 and CDR2 from the germline V gene are LGHNA and YNFKEQ. The CDR3 is CASSPSRGYNSPLHF. As DNA, the CDR3 is TGTGCCAGCAGCCCCAGCAGGGGGTATAATTCACCCCTCCACTTT.

CDR3 DNA sequence: TGTGCCACCAGTGATTACCAAGGCAGCGCCAACCCAAACAACCATGAGCAGTTCTTC. Protein: CATSDYQGSANPNNHEQFF. The chain uses TRBV24-1 and TRBJ2-1; no clear D gene. V was trimmed by 2 bases and J by 8 bases, leaving 27 bases between them. This CDR3 has 19 residues. Germline CDR1 KGHDR, CDR2 SFDVKD.

This chain joins TRBV5-1 and TRBJ2-7, with 10 bases lining up with TRBD1. This CDR3 spans 14 amino acids. V dropped 4 bases and J dropped 5; count of bases not matched to a gene: 6. In germline, CDR1 is SGHRS, CDR2 YFSETQ. CDR3 residues: CASSPDRGRDEQYF. The CDR3 DNA reads as TGCGCCAGCAGCCCCGACAGGGGGCGAGACGAGCAGTACTTC.

V usage is TRBV24-1 and J usage is TRBJ2-4; 10 bases fit TRBD2. This CDR3 region has 14 residues. V trimming: 4 bases; J trimming: 8 bases; junction bases outside the gene matches: 4. Germline V gene sequence: CDR1 KGHDR, CDR2 SFDVKD. In nucleotides, the CDR3 is TGTGCCACCAGTGACCCTAGCGGGAGAGACATTCAGTACTTC. Its protein is CATSDPSGRDIQYF.

The V and J genes are TRBV2 and TRBJ1-5, with D possibly TRBD1 on 6 matching bases. CDR1 is SNHLY and CDR2 is FYNNEI in the germline V gene. The CDR3 has 13 amino acids. The V gene lost 6 bases and the J gene lost 4 bases, with 10 bases spanning the gap. The CDR3 spells CASRTGYNQPQHF. In DNA form, the CDR3 reads TGTGCCAGCAGAACAGGGTATAATCAGCCCCAGCATTTT. Variable domain in full (rest from reference TRBV2 and TRBJ1-5): EPEVTQTPSHQVTQMGQEVILRCVPISNHLYFYWYRQILGQKVEFLVSFYNNEISEKSEIFDDQFSVERPDGSNFTLKIRSTKLEDSAMYFCASRTGYNQPQHFGDGTRLSIL.

The chain recombines TRBV3-1 (or the pseudogene TRBV3-2) with TRBJ2-7; 12 nucleotides line up with TRBD1. Unmatched junction bases numbered 8, after V lost 2 bases and J lost 12 bases. This CDR3 is built from 14 residues. Per germline, CDR1 LGHDT and CDR2 YNNKEL (reference sequence). CDR3 protein: CASSQSGTGGNWYF. The CDR3 DNA reads TGTGCCAGCAGCCAATCCGGGACAGGGGGCAATTGGTACTTC.

The V and J genes are TRBV19 and TRBJ1-2; maybe TRBD1 (6 bases). The CDR3 is 12 amino acids. Germline values: CDR1 LNHDA, CDR2 SQIVND (reference sequence). V dropped 6 bases and J dropped 2 bases, with 7 bases sitting between them. This CDR3 is CASRDRNYGYTF. The CDR3 DNA follows: TGTGCCAGTAGGGACAGAAACTATGGCTACACCTTC.

This clone was found once. This chain uses TRBV5-1 with TRBJ2-2, with 10 bases fitting TRBD2. In germline, CDR1 is SGHRS, CDR2 YFSETQ. The J segment lost 7 bases and the V segment lost 1 base, leaving 13 bases of the junction unmatched. The CDR3 has 18 residues. Here the CDR3 reads CASSLYPSGSEEYGELFF. The CDR3 nucleotides are TGCGCCAGCAGCTTGTATCCTAGCGGGAGTGAGGAATACGGGGAGCTGTTTTTT. The complete variable domain, with remaining parts taken from reference TRBV5-1 and TRBJ2-2, reads KAGVTQTPRYLIKTRGQQVTLSCSPISGHRSVSWYQQTPGQGLQFLFEYFSETQRNKGNFPGRFSGRQFSNSRSEMNVSTLELGDSALYLCASSLYPSGSEEYGELFFGEGSRLTVL.

In this sample, this clone turned up once. The chain is built from TRBV9 and TRBJ1-6, with 11 positions matching TRBD1. The junction had 6 bases not matched to a gene; V was cut back by 4 bases and J by 9 bases. Looked up from germline, CDR1 is SGDLS and CDR2 is YYNGEE. CDR3 size: 15 residues. Here the CDR3 DNA reads TGTGCCAGCAGCCCTACCGGGACAGGGGGTTCACCCCTCCACTTT. Translating it yields CASSPTGTGGSPLHF.

This sequence joins TRBV7-8 and TRBJ1-5; D not resolved. V lost 5 bases, J lost 2 bases, and 10 bases lay in between. There are 14 residues in the CDR3. Germline CDR1 reads SGHVS; CDR2 reads FQNEAQ. The CDR3 region has the DNA TGTGCCAGCAGCCTCCGGGAGGGCAATCAGCCCCAGCATTTT. This sequence encodes CASSLREGNQPQHF.